These 10 T cell receptor beta chains came from one sample sequenced in a study of vaccination and CD4 T cells after COVID-19. Specified time point: late sampling 161 to 241 days after vaccination in a few convalescent patients. TCRdb fed the PCR reads into MiXCR, producing one record per CDR3 protein. The sample yields around 30,000 distinct CDR3 sequences, approximately 51% seen once. Sequencing used CD4+ T cells from blood, obtained about 7 months after SARS-CoV-2 vaccination. These receptors originate from a human donor who had recovered from COVID-19.

A word on this clonotype: The junction differs from germline at one of its ends, possibly a read error. The V gene is TRBV6-4, the J gene TRBJ2-4; TRBD2 agrees at 7 bases. CDR3 size: 10 residues. Germline V gives CDR1 MRHNA, CDR2 SNTAGT. The CDR3 DNA reads as TGTGCCAGCGGGGGAGGGTACGTGAGCTTC. This translates into CASGGGYVSF.

This clonotype has a handful of counts. This chain joins TRBV20-1 and TRBJ1-2; a weak D match, TRBD1 (5 bases). V lost 1 base to trimming and J lost 6 bases, with 15 bases between them. Germline-derived CDR1 and CDR2 are DFQATT and SNEGSKA (reference sequence). The CDR3 contains 14 residues. The CDR3 region is CSARVFPGEDGYTF. The CDR3 nucleotides read TGCAGTGCTAGAGTTTTTCCGGGGGAGGATGGCTACACCTTC.

The chain recombines TRBV20-1 with TRBJ1-5; maybe TRBD1 (6 bases). CDR3 length: 15 residues. CDR1 and CDR2 (germline): DFQATT, SNEGSKA (reference sequence). Trimming pared 5 bases from V and 4 bases from J, leaving 18 bases between. The CDR3: CSAGGGAAANQPQHF. The CDR3 region has the DNA TGCAGTGCTGGGGGGGGGGCGGCGGCTAATCAGCCCCAGCATTTT.

The chain carries TRBV6-2 or TRBV6-3 and TRBJ1-5; D is ambiguous. Per the germline V gene, CDR1 is MNHEY and CDR2 is SVGEGT. V shed 4 bases and J shed 6 bases, with 19 bases lying between them. The CDR3 length is 16 residues. CDR3 sequence: CASSLSGPSAGQPQHF. CDR3 coding DNA: TGTGCCAGCAGTTTATCCGGACCCTCGGCGGGTCAGCCCCAGCATTTT.

This clonotype occurred a few times. J is TRBJ2-7 and V is TRBV5-4, with 10 positions matching TRBD2. V was pared by 3 bases and J by 1 base, with 4 bases of the junction left unmatched. Germline V lookup: CDR1 SGHNT, CDR2 YYREEE (reference sequence). The CDR3 is 15 residues long. This CDR3 is CASSYGLAASYEQYF. The CDR3 DNA reads TGTGCCAGCAGCTATGGACTAGCGGCATCCTACGAGCAGTACTTC.

This clonotype was picked up one time. This chain uses TRBV30 with TRBJ2-7; possible D gene TRBD1, 6 bases. V lost 0 bases and J lost 2, with 11 bases in between. The CDR3 runs to 14 residues. The germline V gene has CDR1 GTSNPN and CDR2 SVGIG (reference sequence). The CDR3 coding sequence is TGTGCCTGGAGTGTACCGGGACAAGCCTACGAGCAGTACTTC. Amino acid sequence: CAWSVPGQAYEQYF.

The sample holds a few counts of this clonotype. V and J are TRBV20-1 and TRBJ2-5; D is unclear. The germline gives CDR1 DFQATT, CDR2 SNEGSKA (reference sequence). Trimming stripped 1 base from V and 4 bases from J, with 10 bases between. The CDR3 sequence is 13 residues long. CDR3 sequence: CSARGSNRETQYF. DNA for the CDR3: TGCAGTGCTAGAGGTTCTAATAGAGAGACCCAGTACTTC.

The rearrangement uses TRBV19 and TRBJ1-6; the D is unclear. This CDR3 is built from 11 residues. The germline gives CDR1 LNHDA, CDR2 SQIVND (reference sequence). V lost 11 bases to trimming and J lost 12 bases, with 14 bases between them. The CDR3 here is CASHAAGPLHF. CDR3 nucleotides: TGTGCCTCTCATGCGGCCGGACCCCTCCACTTT.

V usage is TRBV29-1 and J usage is TRBJ2-1; D is ambiguous. The germline gives CDR1 SQVTM, CDR2 ANQGSEA. This CDR3 spans 14 amino acids. Trimming removed 4 bases at V and 7 bases at J, with 17 bases between. CDR3 region: CSVGSHGLVNEQFF. DNA for the CDR3: TGCAGCGTTGGCTCCCATGGGCTGGTTAATGAGCAGTTCTTC.

Only a few counts were recorded for this clonotype. The rearrangement links TRBV21-1 to TRBJ2-7. TRBV21-1 is termed a pseudogene. This CDR3 is built from 16 residues. The CDR3 region is CASSRLRKNFTYEQYF. CDR3 sequence (DNA): TGTGCCAGCAGCCGCCTTCGCAAGAACTTCACCTACGAGCAGTACTTC.